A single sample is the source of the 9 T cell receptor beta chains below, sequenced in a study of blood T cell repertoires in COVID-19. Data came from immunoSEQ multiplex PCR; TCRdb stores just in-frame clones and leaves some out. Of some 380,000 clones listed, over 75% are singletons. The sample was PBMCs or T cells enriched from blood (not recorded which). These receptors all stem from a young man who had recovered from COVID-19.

The CDR3, as DNA: TGTGCCAGCAGCACGACAGGGTACGAGCAGTACTTC. Translating it yields CASSTTGYEQYF. V gene TRBV6-5 combines with J gene TRBJ2-7; 7 bases match TRBD1. The CDR3 sequence is 12 residues long. Germline-derived CDR1 and CDR2 are MNHEY and SVGAGI. V dropped 6 bases and J dropped 4; count of bases not matched to a gene: 3.

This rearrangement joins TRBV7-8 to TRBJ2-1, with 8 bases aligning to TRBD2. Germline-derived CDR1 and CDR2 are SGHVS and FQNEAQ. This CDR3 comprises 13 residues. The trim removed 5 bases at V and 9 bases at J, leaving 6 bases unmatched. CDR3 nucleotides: TGTGCCAGCAGCCCGGGACTAGTGAGTGAGCAGTTCTTC. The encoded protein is CASSPGLVSEQFF.

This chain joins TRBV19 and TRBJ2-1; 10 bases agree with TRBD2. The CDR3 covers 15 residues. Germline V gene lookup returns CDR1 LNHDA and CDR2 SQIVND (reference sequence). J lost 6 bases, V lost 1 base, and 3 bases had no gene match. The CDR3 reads CASSIGASGGNEQFF. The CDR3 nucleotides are TGTGCCAGTAGTATAGGAGCTAGCGGGGGCAATGAGCAGTTCTTC.

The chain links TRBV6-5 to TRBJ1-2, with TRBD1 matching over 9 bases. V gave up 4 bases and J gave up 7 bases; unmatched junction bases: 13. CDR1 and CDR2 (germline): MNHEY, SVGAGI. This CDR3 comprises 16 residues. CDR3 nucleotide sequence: TGTGCCAGCAGTTGGGGACAGGGCCTATCCGAGGGTGGCTACACCTTC. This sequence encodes CASSWGQGLSEGGYTF.

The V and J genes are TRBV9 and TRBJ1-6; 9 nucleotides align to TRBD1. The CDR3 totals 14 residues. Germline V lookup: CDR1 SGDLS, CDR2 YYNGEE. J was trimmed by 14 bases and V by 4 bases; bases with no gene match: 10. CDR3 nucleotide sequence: TGTGCCAGCAGCCCCCGACAGGGGGACGGCTCCCTCCACTTT. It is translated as CASSPRQGDGSLHF.

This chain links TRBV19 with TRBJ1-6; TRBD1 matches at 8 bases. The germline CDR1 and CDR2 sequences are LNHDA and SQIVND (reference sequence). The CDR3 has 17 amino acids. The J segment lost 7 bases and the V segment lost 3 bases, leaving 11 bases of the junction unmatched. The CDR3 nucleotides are TGTGCCAGTAGTATCCCAGGACAGGGTTCGCGCAATTCACCCCTCCACTTT. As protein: CASSIPGQGSRNSPLHF.

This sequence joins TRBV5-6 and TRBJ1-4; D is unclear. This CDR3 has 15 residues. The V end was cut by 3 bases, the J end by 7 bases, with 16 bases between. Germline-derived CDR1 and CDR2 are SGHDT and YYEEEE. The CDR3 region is CASSSPRSSGEKLFF. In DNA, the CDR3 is TGTGCCAGCAGCTCCCCGCGGTCATCGGGTGAAAAACTGTTTTTT.

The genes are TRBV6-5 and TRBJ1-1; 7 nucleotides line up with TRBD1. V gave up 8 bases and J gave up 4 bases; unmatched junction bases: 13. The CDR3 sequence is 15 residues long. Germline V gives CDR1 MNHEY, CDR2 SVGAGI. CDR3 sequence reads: CASRPGQVGTTEAFF. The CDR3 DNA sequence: TGTGCCAGCCGCCCCGGACAGGTGGGTACCACTGAAGCTTTCTTT.

The CDR3: CSANSIYEQYF. DNA for the CDR3: TGCAGTGCAAACAGTATCTACGAGCAGTACTTC. The chain uses TRBV20-1 and TRBJ2-7; no firm D call. The CDR3 covers 11 residues. The germline V gene has CDR1 DFQATT and CDR2 SNEGSKA (reference sequence). The V end was cut by 6 bases, the J end by 3 bases, with 9 bases between.